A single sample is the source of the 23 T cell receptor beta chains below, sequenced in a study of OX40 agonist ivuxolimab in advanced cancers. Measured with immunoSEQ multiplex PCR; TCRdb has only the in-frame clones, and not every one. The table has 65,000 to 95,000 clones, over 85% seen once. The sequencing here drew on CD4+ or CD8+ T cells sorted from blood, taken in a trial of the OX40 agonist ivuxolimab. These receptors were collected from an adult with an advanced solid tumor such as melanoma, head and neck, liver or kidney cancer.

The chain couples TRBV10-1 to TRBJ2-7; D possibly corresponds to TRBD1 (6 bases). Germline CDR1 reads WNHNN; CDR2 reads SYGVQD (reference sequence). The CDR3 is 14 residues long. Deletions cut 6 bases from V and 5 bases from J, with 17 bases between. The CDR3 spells CASSRTDLTHEQYF. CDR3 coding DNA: TGCGCCAGCAGCAGGACAGATCTTACCCACGAGCAGTACTTC.

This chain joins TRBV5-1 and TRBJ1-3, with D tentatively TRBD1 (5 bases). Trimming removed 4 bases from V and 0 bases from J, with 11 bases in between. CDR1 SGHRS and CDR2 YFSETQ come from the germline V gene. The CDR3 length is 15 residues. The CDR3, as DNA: TGCGCCAGCAGCCGGGACGGAAGCTCTGGAAACACCATATATTTT. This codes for CASSRDGSSGNTIYF.

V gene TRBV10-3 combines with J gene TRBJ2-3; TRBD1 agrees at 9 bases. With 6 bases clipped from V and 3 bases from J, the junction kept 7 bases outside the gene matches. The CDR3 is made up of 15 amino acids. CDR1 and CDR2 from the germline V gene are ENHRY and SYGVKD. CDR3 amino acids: CAIRGTGSPTDTQYF. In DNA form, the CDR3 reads TGTGCCATCAGGGGGACAGGGAGTCCAACAGATACGCAGTATTTT.

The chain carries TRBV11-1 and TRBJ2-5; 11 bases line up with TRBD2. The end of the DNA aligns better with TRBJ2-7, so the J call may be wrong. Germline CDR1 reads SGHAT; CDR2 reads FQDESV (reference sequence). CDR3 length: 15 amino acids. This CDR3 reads CASSLASGGYYEQYF. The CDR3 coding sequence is TGTGCCAGCAGCTTGGCTAGCGGGGGGTACTACGAGCAGTACTTC.

This CDR3 reads CASSIGTGSGANVLTF. CDR3 DNA sequence: TGTGCCAGTAGTATCGGGACAGGGTCTGGGGCCAACGTCCTGACTTTC. The V call is TRBV19, the J call TRBJ2-6; TRBD1 aligns across 9 bases. The CDR3 consists of 16 residues. Trimming at V came to 3 bases and at J to 1 base, leaving 1 base not matched to a gene. CDR1 is LNHDA and CDR2 is SQIVND in the germline V gene (reference sequence).

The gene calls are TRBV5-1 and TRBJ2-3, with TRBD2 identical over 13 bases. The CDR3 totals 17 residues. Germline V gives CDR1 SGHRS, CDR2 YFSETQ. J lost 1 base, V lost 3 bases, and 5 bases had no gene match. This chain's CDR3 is CASSSGLAGKRTDTQYF. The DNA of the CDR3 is TGCGCCAGCAGCTCGGGACTAGCGGGGAAACGCACAGATACGCAGTATTTT.

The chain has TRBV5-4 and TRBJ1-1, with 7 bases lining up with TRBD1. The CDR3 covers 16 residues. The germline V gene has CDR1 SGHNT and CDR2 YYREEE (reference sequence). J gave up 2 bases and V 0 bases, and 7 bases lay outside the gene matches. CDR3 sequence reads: CASSLDPGGRNTEAFF. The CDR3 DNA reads TGTGCCAGCAGCTTGGATCCAGGGGGAAGAAACACTGAAGCTTTCTTT.

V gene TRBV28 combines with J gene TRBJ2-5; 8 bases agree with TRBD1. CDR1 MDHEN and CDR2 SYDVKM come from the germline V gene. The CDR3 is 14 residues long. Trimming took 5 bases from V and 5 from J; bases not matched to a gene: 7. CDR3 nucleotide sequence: TGTGCCAGCAGTCCAGGGGGCGCCGAGGAGACCCAGTACTTC. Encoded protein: CASSPGGAEETQYF.

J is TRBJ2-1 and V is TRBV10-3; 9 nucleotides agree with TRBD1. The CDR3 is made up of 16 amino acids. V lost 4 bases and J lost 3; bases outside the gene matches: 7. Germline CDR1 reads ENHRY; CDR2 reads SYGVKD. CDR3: CAISGSNRGLYNEQFF. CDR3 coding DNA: TGTGCCATCAGTGGGAGCAACAGGGGGCTCTACAATGAGCAGTTCTTC.

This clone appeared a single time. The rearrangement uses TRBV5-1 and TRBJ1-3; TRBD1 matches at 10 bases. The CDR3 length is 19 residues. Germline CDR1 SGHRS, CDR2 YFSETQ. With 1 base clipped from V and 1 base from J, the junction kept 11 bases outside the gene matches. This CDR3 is CASSLSNRPGQGSGNTIYF. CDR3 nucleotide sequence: TGCGCCAGCAGCTTGTCCAACCGGCCGGGACAGGGGTCTGGAAACACCATATATTTT.

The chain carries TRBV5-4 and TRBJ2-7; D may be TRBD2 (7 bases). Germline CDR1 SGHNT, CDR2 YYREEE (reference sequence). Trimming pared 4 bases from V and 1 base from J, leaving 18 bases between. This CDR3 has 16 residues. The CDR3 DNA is TGTGCCAGCAGCCCCGATGGGGGGGCGCGGTCCTACGAGCAGTACTTC. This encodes CASSPDGGARSYEQYF.

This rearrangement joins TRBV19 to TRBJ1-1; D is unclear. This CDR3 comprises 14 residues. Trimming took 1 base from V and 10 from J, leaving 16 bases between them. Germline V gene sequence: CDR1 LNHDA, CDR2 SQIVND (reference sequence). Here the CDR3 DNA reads TGTGCCAGTAGTATAGCGCGAACCATGGTGGGAGCTTTCTTT. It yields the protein CASSIARTMVGAFF.

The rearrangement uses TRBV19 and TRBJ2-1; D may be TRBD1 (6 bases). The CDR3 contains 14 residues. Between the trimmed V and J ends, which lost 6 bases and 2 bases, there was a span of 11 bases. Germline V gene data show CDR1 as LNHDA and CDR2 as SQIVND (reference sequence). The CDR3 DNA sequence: TGTGCCAGTAGGACAGGTTTAACCTACAATGAGCAGTTCTTC. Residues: CASRTGLTYNEQFF.

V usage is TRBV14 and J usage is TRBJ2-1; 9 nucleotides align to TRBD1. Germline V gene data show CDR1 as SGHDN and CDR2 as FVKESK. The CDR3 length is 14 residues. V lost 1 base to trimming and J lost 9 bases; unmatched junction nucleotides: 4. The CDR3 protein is CASSQGTGVGEQFF. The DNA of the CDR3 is TGTGCCAGCAGCCAAGGGACAGGGGTTGGTGAGCAGTTCTTC.

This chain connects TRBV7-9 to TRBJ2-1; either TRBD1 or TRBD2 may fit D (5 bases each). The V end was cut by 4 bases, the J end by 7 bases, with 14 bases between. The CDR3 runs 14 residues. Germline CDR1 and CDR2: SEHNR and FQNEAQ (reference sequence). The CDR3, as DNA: TGTGCCAGCAGCTCAGGGACGGGGACGAATGAGCAGTTCTTC. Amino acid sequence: CASSSGTGTNEQFF.

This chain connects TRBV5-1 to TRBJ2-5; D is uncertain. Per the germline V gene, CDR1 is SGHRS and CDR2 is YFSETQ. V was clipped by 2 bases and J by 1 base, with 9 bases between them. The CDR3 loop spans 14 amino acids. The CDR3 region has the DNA TGCGCCAGCAGCTTATCAATGTCCCAAGAGACCCAGTACTTC. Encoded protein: CASSLSMSQETQYF. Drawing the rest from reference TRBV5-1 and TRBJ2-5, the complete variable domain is KAGVTQTPRYLIKTRGQQVTLSCSPISGHRSVSWYQQTPGQGLQFLFEYFSETQRNKGNFPGRFSGRQFSNSRSEMNVSTLELGDSALYLCASSLSMSQETQYFGPGTRLLVL.

CDR3 loop: CASSFSGANTGELFF. CDR3 nucleotides: TGTGCCAGCAGCTTTAGCGGGGCGAACACCGGGGAGCTGTTTTTT. V gene TRBV11-1 combines with J gene TRBJ2-2, with 8 bases that match TRBD2. Germline-derived CDR1 and CDR2 are SGHAT and FQDESV (reference sequence). The CDR3 consists of 15 residues. The ends lost 3 bases at V and 0 bases at J; junction bases unmatched: 0.

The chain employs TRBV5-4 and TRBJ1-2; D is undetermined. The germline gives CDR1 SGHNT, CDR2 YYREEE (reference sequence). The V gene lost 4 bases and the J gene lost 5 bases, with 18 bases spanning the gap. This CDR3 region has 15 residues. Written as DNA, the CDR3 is TGTGCCAGCAGCAGGGAGGATTGGGCCGGGTATGGCTACACCTTC. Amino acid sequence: CASSREDWAGYGYTF.

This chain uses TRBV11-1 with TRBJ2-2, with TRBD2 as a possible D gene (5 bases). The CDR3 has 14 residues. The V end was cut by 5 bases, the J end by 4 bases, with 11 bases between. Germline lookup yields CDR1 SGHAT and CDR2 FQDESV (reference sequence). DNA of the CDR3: TGTGCCAGCAGCCGAGGGCCGTCCACCGGGGAGCTGTTTTTT. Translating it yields CASSRGPSTGELFF. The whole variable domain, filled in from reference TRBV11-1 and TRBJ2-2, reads EAEVAQSPRYKITEKSQAVAFWCDPISGHATLYWYRQILGQGPELLVQFQDESVVDDSQLPKDRFSAERLKGVDSTLKIQPAELGDSAMYLCASSRGPSTGELFFGEGSRLTVL.

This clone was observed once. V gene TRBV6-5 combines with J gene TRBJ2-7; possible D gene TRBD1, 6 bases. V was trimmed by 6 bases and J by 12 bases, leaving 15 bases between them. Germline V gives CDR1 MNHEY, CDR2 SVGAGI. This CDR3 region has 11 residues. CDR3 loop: CASSDRSRSYF. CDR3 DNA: TGTGCCAGCAGCGACAGGTCCAGGTCGTACTTC.

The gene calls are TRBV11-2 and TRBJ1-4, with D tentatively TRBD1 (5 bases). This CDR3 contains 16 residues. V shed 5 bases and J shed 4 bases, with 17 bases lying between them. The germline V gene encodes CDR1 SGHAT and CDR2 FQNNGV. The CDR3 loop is CASSPPGARVNEKLFF. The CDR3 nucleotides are TGTGCCAGCAGCCCCCCCGGGGCCAGAGTTAATGAAAAACTGTTTTTT. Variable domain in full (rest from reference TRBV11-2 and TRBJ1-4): EAGVAQSPRYKIIEKRQSVAFWCNPISGHATLYWYQQILGQGPKLLIQFQNNGVVDDSQLPKDRFSAERLKGVDSTLKIQPAKLEDSAVYLCASSPPGARVNEKLFFGSGTQLSVL.

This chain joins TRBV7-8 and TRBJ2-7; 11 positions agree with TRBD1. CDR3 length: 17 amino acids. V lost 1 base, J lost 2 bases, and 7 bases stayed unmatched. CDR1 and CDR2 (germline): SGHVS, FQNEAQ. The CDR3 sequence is CASSLGTGGIKTYEQYF. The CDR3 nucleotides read TGTGCCAGCAGCTTAGGGACAGGGGGCATTAAGACCTACGAGCAGTACTTC. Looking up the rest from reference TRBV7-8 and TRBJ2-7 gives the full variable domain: GAGVSQSPRYKVAKRGQDVALRCDPISGHVSLFWYQQALGQGPEFLTYFQNEAQLDKSGLPSDRFFAERPEGSVSTLKIQRTQQEDSAVYLCASSLGTGGIKTYEQYFGPGTRLTVT.

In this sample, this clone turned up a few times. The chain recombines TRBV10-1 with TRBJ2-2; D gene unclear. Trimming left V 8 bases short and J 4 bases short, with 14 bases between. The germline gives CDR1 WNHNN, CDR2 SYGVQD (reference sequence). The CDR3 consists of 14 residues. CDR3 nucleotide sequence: TGCGCCAGCCAAAGACAAATTAGCACCGGGGAGCTGTTTTTT. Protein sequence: CASQRQISTGELFF.